Listed below are T cell receptor beta chains from one sample, sequenced in a study of blood T cell repertoires in COVID-19. Produced via immunoSEQ multiplex PCR; TCRdb's table is partial and in-frame only. The data hold about 190,000 clones, with roughly four fifths observed a single time. Sequenced material: peripheral blood. These receptors originate from a man in his fifties who had recovered from COVID-19. Both conserved end residues are part of each CDR3. D genes are given only for firm matches. For some rows the clone size is stated as once, few or many, or as a class when expanded; others skip it.

d_call j_call v_call clone_size cdr3_nt cdr3_aa
- TRBJ2-7 TRBV6-6 - TGTGCCAGCAGTTACTCAAAGGGGTACGAGCAGTACTTC CASSYSKGYEQYF
TRBD2 TRBJ2-1 TRBV6-2/TRBV6-3 - TGTGCCAGCAGCCAGGGACTAGCGGGAGTCGGCTACAATGAGCAGTTCTTC CASSQGLAGVGYNEQFF
TRBD1 TRBJ1-2 TRBV7-9 once TGTGCCAGCAGCTCCCCGGACAGGGAACATGGCTACACCTTC CASSSPDREHGYTF
TRBD1 TRBJ2-7 TRBV12-5 - TGTGCTAGTGGTCCCGGGACAGCTACTATCTCCTACGAGCAGTACTTC CASGPGTATISYEQYF
- TRBJ1-2 TRBV6-5 - TGTGCCAGCAGTTCCCCAGGGATTGGCTACACCTTC CASSSPGIGYTF
- TRBJ1-1 TRBV11-1 - TGTGCCAGCAGCTCGGAAGCAGGCTACACTGAAGCTTTCTTT CASSSEAGYTEAFF
TRBD2 TRBJ2-1 TRBV5-1 - TGCGCCAGCAGCGTGGGACTAGCAGCTTACAATGAGCAGTTCTTC CASSVGLAAYNEQFF
- TRBJ2-2 TRBV5-1 - TGCGCCAGCACCGGGGGGCGTGTCACCGGGGAGCTGTTTTTT CASTGGRVTGELFF
- TRBJ1-5 TRBV19 - TGTGCCAGTAGTATAGTCCAGGGAAATCAGCCCCAGCATTTT CASSIVQGNQPQHF
TRBD1 TRBJ2-7 TRBV2 many TGTGCCAGCAGTGGGAGACAGGGGTCCCACGAGCAGTACTTC CASSGRQGSHEQYF
- TRBJ2-7 TRBV5-1 - TGCGCCAGCAGCTTGGCCGGTGGGAGGTCCTGGGACGAGCAGTACTTC CASSLAGGRSWDEQYF
TRBD1 TRBJ2-1 TRBV7-9 - TGTGCCAGCAGCTTATCGACAGGGAGCTCCTACAATGAGCAGTTCTTC CASSLSTGSSYNEQFF
TRBD1 TRBJ1-2 TRBV4-2 few TGTGCCAGCAGCCTATCAGGACAGGGGCATGGCTACACCTTC CASSLSGQGHGYTF
TRBD2 TRBJ2-2 TRBV18 - TGTGCCAGCTCACCACCCACGGGAGGGCCGTCGGGCACCGGGGAGCTGTTTTTT CASSPPTGGPSGTGELFF
TRBD1 TRBJ2-1 TRBV18 - TGTGCCAGCTCACCACGCCGGGACAGGCGTTACGGTGAGCAGTTCTTC CASSPRRDRRYGEQFF
TRBD2 TRBJ2-5 TRBV27 - TGTGCCAGCAGTACCGGACTAGCGGGAGGGGGCGAGACCCAGTACTTC CASSTGLAGGGETQYF
- TRBJ2-3 TRBV3-1/TRBV3-2 - TGTGCCAGCAGCAGCCAACCCTTGAGCACAGATACGCAGTATTTT CASSSQPLSTDTQYF
- TRBJ1-1 TRBV6-5 once TGTGCCAGTTTGGGGGGGAGGGCTGAAGCTTTCTTT CASLGGRAEAFF
TRBD2 TRBJ2-5 TRBV6-5 - TGTGCCAGCAGTTACGGGGCTAGCGGGGGTCAAGAGACCCAGTACTTC CASSYGASGGQETQYF
TRBD2 TRBJ2-1 TRBV7-3 - TGTGCCAGCAGCTTATCAATAGCGGGAGCCTCTAATGAGCAGTTCTTC CASSLSIAGASNEQFF
TRBD1 TRBJ1-1 TRBV11-3 - TGTGCCAGCAGCTTAAACAGGGGGCACACTGAAGCTTTCTTT CASSLNRGHTEAFF
- TRBJ2-1 TRBV6-1 - TGTGCCAGCAGTGAAGTTTTAAACGATCGGGGAAATGAGCAGTTCTTC CASSEVLNDRGNEQFF
- TRBJ1-6 TRBV4-2 few TGTGCCAGCAGCCAAAGTCTAAATAATTCACCCCTCCACTTT CASSQSLNNSPLHF
TRBD2 TRBJ2-7 TRBV23-1 - TGCGCCAGCAGTCACTATATAGCGGGAAGCTCCTACGAGCAGTACTTC CASSHYIAGSSYEQYF
- TRBJ2-2 TRBV4-1 few TGCGCCAGCAGCCCACTGGAGCTAGCGACCGGGGAGCTGTTTTTT CASSPLELATGELFF
- TRBJ1-6 TRBV30 - TGTGCCTGGAGTGTACGTGGGGCATATCGAAATTCACCCCTCCACTTT CAWSVRGAYRNSPLHF
- TRBJ2-2 TRBV6-4 - TGTGCCAGCAGTGCAATCCGCGCCGGGGAGCTGTTTTTT CASSAIRAGELFF
TRBD1 TRBJ2-7 TRBV28 few TGTGCCAGCCGCCTGGGAGACAGGGCTTACGAGCAGTACTTC CASRLGDRAYEQYF
TRBD1 TRBJ2-4 TRBV4-3 - TGCGCCAGCAGCCTGGGACAGGGGCGAAACATTCAGTACTTC CASSLGQGRNIQYF
- TRBJ2-1 TRBV4-1 - TGCGCCAGCAGCCAAGAACTAGACTCCTACAATGAGCAGTTCTTC CASSQELDSYNEQFF
- TRBJ2-7 TRBV10-3 - TGTGCCATCAGCGGGGTTCGGGACGAGCAGTACTTC CAISGVRDEQYF
- TRBJ2-5 TRBV6-1 - TGTGCCAGCAGTGAATTGGCAAGTCAAGAGACCCAGTACTTC CASSELASQETQYF
TRBD1 TRBJ2-7 TRBV7-3 - TGTGCCAGCAGCCTCACCGGGACAGGGTTCTACGAGCAGTACTTC CASSLTGTGFYEQYF
TRBD1 TRBJ2-6 TRBV10-3 - TGTGCCATCAGTGAACGGGGACAGTCATCTGGGGCCAACGTCCTGACTTTC CAISERGQSSGANVLTF
TRBD2 TRBJ2-1 TRBV7-9 - TGTGCCAGCAGCTTAGGGCTAGCGGGAGGGTTTGAGCAGTTCTTC CASSLGLAGGFEQFF
- TRBJ1-3 TRBV4-2 - TGTGCCAGCAGCCAAGTTGGCCAGGCCGGCAACACCATATATTTT CASSQVGQAGNTIYF